Included here is one T cell receptor (beta chain) sequence, with context. A much larger clone differs by one base, so this may be a read error. Time point here: newly diagnosed GD, antithyroid drugs for less than 3 months. There was RNA extracted from PBMCs, and the TCR library was made from it. The data belong to a study of regulatory T cells in long-lasting Graves disease. Trimming pared 4 bases from V and 4 bases from J, leaving 16 bases between. Germline-derived CDR1 and CDR2 are GTSNPN and SVGIG (reference sequence). The CDR3 covers 14 residues. Arm-PCR of CDR3 regions and iRepertoire HTBI primers were used to build TCR beta libraries. TCRdb re-analysed the multiplex PCR reads in MiXCR, keeping a single row per CDR3 protein. This sample has about 430,000 distinct CDR3 sequences, with roughly 15% found just once. Another study also made use of these data, one on T cells in Graves' hyperthyroidism and ophthalmopathy.

The source is a woman aged 40 to 49 with Graves disease. The V call is TRBV30, the J call TRBJ1-1; tentative D call: TRBD1 (5 bases). The input for sequencing was peripheral blood mononuclear cells (PBMCs), taken at new diagnosis, from a patient treated with antithyroid drugs. CDR3 amino acids: CAWNRGGVSTEAFF. In DNA, the CDR3 is TGTGCCTGGAACCGCGGGGGGGTGAGCACTGAAGCTTTCTTT.